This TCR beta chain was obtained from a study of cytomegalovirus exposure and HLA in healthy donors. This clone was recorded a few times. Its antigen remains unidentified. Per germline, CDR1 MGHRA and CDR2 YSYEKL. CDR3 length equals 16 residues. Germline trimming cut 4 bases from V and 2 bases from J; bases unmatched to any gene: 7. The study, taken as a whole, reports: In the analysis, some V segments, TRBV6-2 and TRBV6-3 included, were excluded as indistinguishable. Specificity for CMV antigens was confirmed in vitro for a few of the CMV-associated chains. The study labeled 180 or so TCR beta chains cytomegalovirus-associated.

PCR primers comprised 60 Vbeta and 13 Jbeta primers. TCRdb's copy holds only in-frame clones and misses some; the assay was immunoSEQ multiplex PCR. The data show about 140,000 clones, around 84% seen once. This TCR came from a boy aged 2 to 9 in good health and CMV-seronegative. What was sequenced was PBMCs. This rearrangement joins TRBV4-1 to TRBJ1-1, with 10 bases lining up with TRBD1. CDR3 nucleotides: TGCGCCAGCAGCCCGATGGGACAGGGGAGAAACACTGAAGCTTTCTTT. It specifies CASSPMGQGRNTEAFF.